The present T cell receptor beta chain was sequenced within a study of T-cell memory formation after mild COVID-19. Germline-derived CDR1 and CDR2 are GTSNPN and SVGIG (reference sequence). The J segment lost 6 bases and the V segment lost 2 bases, leaving 6 bases of the junction unmatched. The CDR3 loop spans 14 amino acids. TCRdb re-derived calls from the 5' RACE reads in MiXCR, one entry per CDR3 protein. The top ten clones hold roughly an eighth of a sample with 470,000 or so distinct CDR3 sequences, about 18% of them seen once. A few counts support this clonotype. The sequenced sample consisted of PBMCs or a T cell subset sorted from them (not recorded which). The TCR originated in an adult woman who had mild COVID-19 (a few samples of this study predate the infection). Cell type and time point are not known. V is TRBV30 and J is TRBJ2-1; TRBD1 matches at 8 bases. CDR3 residues: CAWSSGQVFNEQFF. CDR3 DNA sequence: TGTGCCTGGAGTTCGGGACAGGTTTTCAATGAGCAGTTCTTC.